Listed below are T cell receptor beta chains from one sample, sequenced in a study of blood T cell repertoires in COVID-19. TCRdb keeps only in-frame clones here, not all; method: immunoSEQ multiplex PCR. The repertoire consists of about 190,000 clones, with 65% to 85% occurring once and the leading ten covering 4.5% to 5.5%. Sequenced: peripheral blood. Receptors originate from a woman aged 30 to 39 with acute or convalescent COVID-19. The CDR3 runs from the conserved cysteine through the conserved F or W. D genes are given only for firm matches. Clone size is not always given. Where it is, it says once, few, many or a class for expanded clones.

d_call	j_call	clone_size	v_call	cdr3_nt	cdr3_aa
-	TRBJ1-1	-	TRBV2	TGTGCCAGCATATCCTCGGTGAACACTGAAGCTTTCTTT	CASISSVNTEAFF
-	TRBJ1-5	once	TRBV30	TGTGCCTGGAGTTCGGTCAGGGGAAGCAATCAGCCCCAGCATTTT	CAWSSVRGSNQPQHF
-	TRBJ2-1	-	TRBV3-1/TRBV3-2	TGTGCCAGGATTAGAAACGATGAGCAGTTCTTC	CARIRNDEQFF
TRBD1	TRBJ1-5	-	TRBV10-1	TGCGCCAGCAGACCCCCGGACAGGGGCAATCAGCCCCAGCATTTT	CASRPPDRGNQPQHF
TRBD1	TRBJ1-4	-	TRBV15	TGTGCCACCAGCCCGGCCGTCGGGACAGCATCTCATAGACTGTTTTTT	CATSPAVGTASHRLFF
TRBD2	TRBJ2-7	-	TRBV29-1	TGCAGCGTTGGGATCCTAGGATGGACTAGCGGGAGCCAGGGAACCTACGAGCAGTACTTC	CSVGILGWTSGSQGTYEQYF
TRBD1	TRBJ1-2	few	TRBV5-1	TGCGCCAGCAGCAGGGACAGCGAAAATGGCTACACCTTC	CASSRDSENGYTF
-	TRBJ1-5	-	TRBV4-3	TGCGCCAGCAGCCAAGATGGATCAGGGGGCAATCAGCCCCAGCATTTT	CASSQDGSGGNQPQHF
-	TRBJ1-5	-	TRBV6-2/TRBV6-3	TGTGCCAGCAGTTACGCAGGGCGGTCCCAGCATTTT	CASSYAGRSQHF
-	TRBJ2-1	-	TRBV5-4	TGTGCCAGCAGCTTATACAGGTCAGCCTCCTACAATGAGCAGTTCTTC	CASSLYRSASYNEQFF
-	TRBJ2-2	once	TRBV6-5	TGTGCCAGCAGTTTGGGGCAGGCGAACACCGGGGAGCTGTTTTTT	CASSLGQANTGELFF
TRBD1	TRBJ1-2	-	TRBV5-1	TGCGCCAGCAGCATGGGACAGGGTGGCTACACCTTC	CASSMGQGGYTF
-	TRBJ1-5	-	TRBV18	TGTGCCAGCTCACCAACGGACACGCAGCCCCAGCATTTT	CASSPTDTQPQHF
-	TRBJ2-2	few	TRBV27	TGTGCCAGCAGTCCGGACACAGGGTGGAAGGACGGGGAGCTGTTTTTT	CASSPDTGWKDGELFF
-	TRBJ2-5	-	TRBV27	TGTGCCAGCCAACCCCAGGGGCAAGAGACCCAGTACTTC	CASQPQGQETQYF
-	TRBJ2-3	-	TRBV7-9	TGTGCCAGCAGCTCTCTTAGAGGCTCCTCCATTCTCACAGATACGCAGTATTTT	CASSSLRGSSILTDTQYF
TRBD2	TRBJ2-1	-	TRBV27	TGTGCCAGCAGTTTAACGAATCTAGCGGGAACTGAGCAGTTCTTC	CASSLTNLAGTEQFF
-	TRBJ2-5	-	TRBV7-8	TGTGCCAGCAGCTCCTCCGAGACAGCCCAAGAGACCCAGTACTTC	CASSSSETAQETQYF
-	TRBJ2-2	-	TRBV9	TGTGCCAGCAGCGTAGAGCCGTTCGCCGGGGAGCTGTTTTTT	CASSVEPFAGELFF
-	TRBJ1-4	-	TRBV28	TGTGCCAGCAGTTCAAAGACAGAAAAACTGTTTTTT	CASSSKTEKLFF
-	TRBJ2-1	-	TRBV28	TGTGCCAGCAGTTTGCAGATTCATGAGCAGTTCTTC	CASSLQIHEQFF
TRBD2	TRBJ2-1	few	TRBV4-3	TGCGCCAGCAGCCAAGAGGAGGGTAGCGGGGGGAACGAGCAGTTCTTC	CASSQEEGSGGNEQFF
-	TRBJ1-1	-	TRBV4-2	TGTGCCAGCAGCCGACGGGAATCGACAGGAAACACTGAAGCTTTCTTT	CASSRRESTGNTEAFF
-	TRBJ2-1	-	TRBV25-1	TGTGCCAGCAGGTCTTTCCGCGGGGATAATGAGCAGTTCTTC	CASRSFRGDNEQFF